The T cell receptor (beta chain) under discussion was sequenced for a study of blood T cell repertoires in COVID-19. In the study overall: Sources were T cells, B-cell-depleted T cells, or PBMCs; the material itself was cDNA or gDNA.

Germline CDR1 LGHNA, CDR2 YSLEER. The V and J ends lost 4 bases and 5 bases, in that order; junction bases with no gene match: 7. The CDR3 is made up of 16 amino acids. Sequenced by immunoSEQ multiplex PCR; TCRdb stores in-frame clones only, minus some. The data contain tens of thousands of clones, 75% to 90% of them singletons. This receptor was obtained from a man aged 50-59 years with active COVID-19. The specimen sequenced was peripheral blood. The gene calls are TRBV4-3 and TRBJ2-3; 12 bases are a match to TRBD2. Here the CDR3 DNA reads TGCGCCAGCAGCCCGCTAGCGGGAGGGCCGGGAGATACGCAGTATTTT. It yields the protein CASSPLAGGPGDTQYF.